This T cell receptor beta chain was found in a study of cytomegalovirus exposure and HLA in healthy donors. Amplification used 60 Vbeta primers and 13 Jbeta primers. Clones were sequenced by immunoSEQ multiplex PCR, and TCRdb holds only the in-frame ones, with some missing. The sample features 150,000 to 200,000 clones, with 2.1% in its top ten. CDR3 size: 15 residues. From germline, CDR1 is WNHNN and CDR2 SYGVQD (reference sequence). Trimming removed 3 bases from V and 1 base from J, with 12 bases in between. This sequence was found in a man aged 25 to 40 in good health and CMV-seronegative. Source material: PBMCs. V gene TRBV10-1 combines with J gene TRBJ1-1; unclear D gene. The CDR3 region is CASSEPGSRNTEAFF. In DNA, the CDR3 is TGCGCCAGCAGTGAACCGGGGTCTAGGAACACTGAAGCTTTCTTT.